What follows is one TCR beta chain and its context. The data stem from a study of T cell responses to AZD1222 COVID-19 vaccine. Clones were sequenced by immunoSEQ multiplex PCR, and TCRdb holds only the in-frame ones, with some missing. The sample yields approximately 130,000 clones, roughly nine tenths seen once. This sequence was found in an adult in good health. Sequenced here: peripheral blood, sampled on day 0 of AZD1222 vaccination.

In DNA form, the CDR3 reads TGTGCCAGTCAGGACAGGGAGAGGGAAAAACTGTTTTTT. Protein product: CASQDREREKLFF. The rearrangement uses TRBV7-9 and TRBJ1-4; TRBD1 agrees at 8 bases. The V gene end was trimmed by 9 bases and the J gene end by 8 bases; junction bases not matched to a gene: 8. Per germline, CDR1 SEHNR and CDR2 FQNEAQ (reference sequence). This CDR3 contains 13 residues. Full variable domain (rest looked up from reference TRBV7-9 and TRBJ1-4): DTGVSQNPRHKITKRGQNVTFRCDPISEHNRLYWYRQTLGQGPEFLTYFQNEAQLEKSRLLSDRFSAERPKGSFSTLEIQRTEQGDSAMYLCASQDREREKLFFGSGTQLSVL.